A selection of T cell receptor beta chains follows, all from one sample in a study of early T cells in non-severe SARS-CoV-2 infection. TCRdb recomputed calls from the 5' RACE reads with MiXCR, one row per CDR3 protein. The table has 60,000 or so distinct CDR3 sequences, about 12% seen once. Sequenced material: whole blood. Receptor source: an adult who was a healthcare worker with PCR-confirmed SARS-CoV-2 infection or an uninfected control (not recorded which). The CDR3 runs from the conserved cysteine through the conserved F or W. Each record gives: D gene, clone size, CDR3 length, V gene, J gene, CDR3 protein, CDR3 DNA. The D gene is left open where the match is weak. Clone size is given for some rows only: seen once, a few or many times, or a class if the clone is expanded.

D: NA
size: many
length: 13
V: TRBV27
J: TRBJ2-7
CDR3: CASSPSGAYEQYF
DNA: TGTGCCAGCAGTCCTTCCGGAGCCTACGAGCAGTACTTC

D: TRBD1
size: few
length: 19
V: TRBV18
J: TRBJ2-1
CDR3: CASSPQGGLGTATYNEQFF
DNA: TGTGCCAGCTCACCCCAGGGTGGCTTGGGGACAGCAACCTACAATGAGCAGTTCTTC

D: NA
size: many
length: 15
V: TRBV29-1
J: TRBJ2-6
CDR3: CSVGVGHSGANVLTF
DNA: TGCAGCGTTGGGGTAGGGCACTCTGGGGCCAACGTCCTGACTTTC

D: NA
size: many
length: 15
V: TRBV7-9
J: TRBJ1-1
CDR3: CASSLVLPPANEAFF
DNA: TGTGCCAGCAGCTTAGTATTACCACCCGCAAATGAAGCTTTCTTT

D: NA
size: NA
length: 13
V: TRBV3-1
J: TRBJ2-7
CDR3: CASSQADSYEQYF
DNA: TGTGCCAGCAGCCAGGCCGACTCCTACGAGCAGTACTTC

D: NA
size: NA
length: 13
V: TRBV7-6
J: TRBJ2-1
CDR3: CASSLDLGNEQFF
DNA: TGTGCCAGCAGCTTGGACCTGGGGAATGAGCAGTTCTTC

D: NA
size: NA
length: 16
V: TRBV11-2
J: TRBJ2-1
CDR3: CASSSKQESSYNEQFF
DNA: TGTGCCAGCAGCTCGAAACAGGAGAGCTCCTACAATGAGCAGTTCTTC

D: TRBD1
size: many
length: 13
V: TRBV20-1
J: TRBJ1-2
CDR3: CSAGTEDLGGYTF
DNA: TGCAGTGCTGGGACAGAGGACTTGGGAGGCTACACCTTC

D: TRBD2
size: many
length: 13
V: TRBV7-9
J: TRBJ2-1
CDR3: CASSLGLAGEQFF
DNA: TGTGCCAGCAGCTTGGGACTAGCGGGTGAGCAGTTCTTC

D: NA
size: many
length: 13
V: TRBV30
J: TRBJ1-5
CDR3: CAWSVTGNQPQHF
DNA: TGTGCCTGGAGTGTAACGGGGAATCAGCCCCAGCATTTT

D: TRBD1
size: few
length: 18
V: TRBV7-9
J: TRBJ2-1
CDR3: CASSRGQGAPIFYNEQFF
DNA: TGTGCCAGCAGCCGAGGACAGGGAGCGCCCATCTTCTACAATGAGCAGTTCTTC

D: TRBD2
size: many
length: 16
V: TRBV12-3/TRBV12-4
J: TRBJ2-1
CDR3: CASSSPRVAGEGSQFF
DNA: TGTGCCAGCAGTTCGCCCCGGGTAGCGGGAGAGGGATCGCAGTTCTTC

D: NA
size: few
length: 15
V: TRBV5-5
J: TRBJ1-5
CDR3: CASSGGQFSNQPQHF
DNA: TGTGCCAGCAGCGGCGGACAGTTTAGCAATCAGCCCCAGCATTTT

D: NA
size: few
length: 14
V: TRBV6-6
J: TRBJ1-3
CDR3: CASSHGIAGNTIYF
DNA: TGTGCCAGCAGTCATGGAATAGCTGGAAACACCATATATTTT

D: NA
size: many
length: 13
V: TRBV18
J: TRBJ1-1
CDR3: CASSPLERAEAFF
DNA: TGTGCCAGCTCACCATTAGAGCGCGCTGAAGCTTTCTTT

D: NA
size: many
length: 13
V: TRBV10-2
J: TRBJ1-2
CDR3: CASSEGGQDGYTF
DNA: TGCGCCAGCAGTGAAGGGGGGCAAGATGGCTACACCTTC

D: TRBD2
size: NA
length: 13
V: TRBV6-5
J: TRBJ2-7
CDR3: CASSQGLAYEQYF
DNA: TGTGCCAGCAGCCAAGGACTAGCCTACGAGCAGTACTTC

D: NA
size: NA
length: 12
V: TRBV20-1
J: TRBJ2-5
CDR3: CSASGAQETQYF
DNA: TGCAGTGCCTCGGGGGCTCAAGAGACCCAGTACTTC

D: NA
size: few
length: 15
V: TRBV18
J: TRBJ2-3
CDR3: CASSPHPPSTDTQYF
DNA: TGTGCCAGCTCACCACACCCACCTAGCACAGATACGCAGTATTTT

D: NA
size: many
length: 12
V: TRBV10-2
J: TRBJ1-4
CDR3: CASTTVNEKLFF
DNA: TGCGCCAGCACGACAGTGAATGAAAAACTGTTTTTT

D: NA
size: medium-sized
length: 17
V: TRBV11-2
J: TRBJ2-1
CDR3: CASSLVPGASSYNEQFF
DNA: TGTGCCAGCAGCTTAGTCCCCGGGGCTAGCTCCTACAATGAGCAGTTCTTC

D: NA
size: NA
length: 15
V: TRBV11-3
J: TRBJ2-1
CDR3: CASSLDRWAYNEQFF
DNA: TGTGCCAGCAGCTTAGATCGGTGGGCCTACAATGAGCAGTTCTTC

D: NA
size: medium-sized
length: 13
V: TRBV10-3
J: TRBJ2-7
CDR3: CAISEDQAYEQYF
DNA: TGTGCCATCAGTGAGGACCAAGCCTACGAGCAGTACTTC

D: NA
size: many
length: 14
V: TRBV10-3
J: TRBJ1-5
CDR3: CAISDGQLNQPQHF
DNA: TGTGCCATCAGTGATGGGCAGCTCAATCAGCCCCAGCATTTT

D: NA
size: many
length: 14
V: TRBV27
J: TRBJ2-1
CDR3: CASGLDGPYNEQFF
DNA: TGTGCCAGCGGGCTGGACGGCCCCTACAATGAGCAGTTCTTC

D: TRBD1
size: few
length: 13
V: TRBV6-5
J: TRBJ1-2
CDR3: CASSRGQGQGYTF
DNA: TGTGCCAGCAGCCGAGGACAGGGCCAGGGCTACACCTTC

D: TRBD1
size: many
length: 15
V: TRBV6-1
J: TRBJ1-1
CDR3: CASNPRQGWDTEVFF
DNA: TGTGCCAGCAACCCACGACAGGGTTGGGACACTGAAGTTTTCTTT

D: NA
size: NA
length: 13
V: TRBV3-1
J: TRBJ1-1
CDR3: CASSRQGRTEAFF
DNA: TGTGCCAGCAGCCGGCAGGGACGAACTGAAGCTTTCTTT

D: NA
size: many
length: 14
V: TRBV7-9
J: TRBJ2-5
CDR3: CASSSQLGQETQYF
DNA: TGTGCCAGCAGCTCGCAACTAGGCCAAGAGACCCAGTACTTC